This T cell receptor (beta chain) originates from a study of identifying expanded T cells in peripheral blood. Clones were sequenced by immunoSEQ multiplex PCR, and TCRdb holds only the in-frame ones, with some missing. The data contain around 75,000 clones, 85% to 90% of them singletons. As concerns this clone: Antigen unknown.

Study-wide points: Technical replicates showed around 1.1 changed clones; two weeks approximately 15; four weeks 19.

During the collection period, no donor immune events like infections were recorded. With 2 bases removed from V and 4 bases from J, the gap between germline ends came to 14 bases. This CDR3 is 16 amino acids long. Germline V gives CDR1 MGHRA, CDR2 YSYEKL. The clonotype comes from a person between 18 and 75 years old in good health. The sample taken for sequencing was blood. The genes are TRBV4-1 and TRBJ2-2; possibly TRBD1 or TRBD2 for D (6 bases each). Written as DNA, the CDR3 is TGCGCCAGCAGCCAAAACCAGGGGAGGTCCACCGGGGAGCTGTTTTTT. As protein: CASSQNQGRSTGELFF.